The 20 T cell receptor beta chains given below trace back to one sample, sequenced in a study of technical replicates of blood from a handful of donors (dated 2017 in TCRdb). The library relied on the immunoSEQ multiplex PCR assay. Entries here come from immuneACCESS through TCRdb and include only in-frame sequences with V and J called. Some clones fail to appear in such tables; in the studies checked, an unresolved V gene covers under half of the shortfall, and the cause of the remainder is unknown. The sample data list 75,000 to 95,000 clones, and about 89% of these were observed just once. Of the sample, roughly 0.27% is held by the ten largest clones. Sequenced sample: T cells isolated from PBMCs. The source of these receptors is a human donor in good health.

The genes are TRBV29-1 and TRBJ2-1, with 13 bases lining up with TRBD2. Germline assignment: CDR1 SQVTM and CDR2 ANQGSEA. Unmatched junction bases numbered 3, after V lost 7 bases and J lost 6 bases. The CDR3 runs 13 residues. Here the CDR3 DNA reads TGCAGCGCGGGACTAGCGGGGCCCAATGAGCAGTTCTTC. Its protein product is CSAGLAGPNEQFF.

This clone was observed once. CDR3 loop: CASSRQDYGYTF. The CDR3 DNA follows: TGTGCCAGTAGCCGACAGGACTATGGCTACACCTTC. V gene TRBV19 combines with J gene TRBJ1-2; TRBD1 is a possible D gene (6 bases). V shed 6 bases and J shed 3 bases, with 8 bases lying between them. The CDR3 runs to 12 residues. In germline, CDR1 is LNHDA, CDR2 SQIVND (reference sequence). The entire variable domain, with the rest obtained from reference TRBV19 and TRBJ1-2, is as follows: DGGITQSPKYLFRKEGQNVTLSCEQNLNHDAMYWYRQDPGQGLRLIYYSQIVNDFQKGDIAEGYSVSREKKESFPLTVTSAQKNPTAFYLCASSRQDYGYTFGSGTRLTVV.

The V and J genes are TRBV29-1 and TRBJ2-7, with 7 bases that match TRBD1. With V trimmed by 3 bases and J by 3 bases, 2 bases remained unmatched. CDR3 size: 12 residues. Germline loops: CDR1 SQVTM, CDR2 ANQGSEA. This chain's CDR3 is CSVDTGDYEQYF. CDR3 DNA sequence: TGCAGCGTTGATACAGGGGACTACGAGCAGTACTTC.

This chain connects TRBV11-2 to TRBJ1-2; D unresolved. The CDR3 sequence is 12 residues long. Trimming removed 7 bases from V and 4 bases from J, with 10 bases in between. Germline values: CDR1 SGHAT, CDR2 FQNNGV. CDR3 nucleotide sequence: TGTGCCAGCAACGGCAGGTCCTATGGCTACACCTTC. Its translation: CASNGRSYGYTF.

This sequence joins TRBV18 and TRBJ2-5; maybe TRBD2 (6 bases). The CDR3 consists of 16 residues. With 3 bases removed from V and 3 bases from J, the gap between germline ends came to 17 bases. Germline CDR1 KGHSH, CDR2 LQKENI. CDR3 residues: CASSPGSGGVKETQYF. In DNA form, the CDR3 reads TGTGCCAGCTCACCGGGTAGCGGCGGGGTGAAAGAGACCCAGTACTTC.

V gene TRBV28 combines with J gene TRBJ2-5; perhaps TRBD1 as D (6 bases). The CDR3 consists of 15 residues. Trimming removed 5 bases from V and 3 bases from J, with 16 bases in between. Germline values: CDR1 MDHEN, CDR2 SYDVKM. CDR3 residues: CASSGGSGSKETQYF. The CDR3 nucleotides read TGTGCCAGCAGTGGGGGCTCCGGCTCCAAAGAGACCCAGTACTTC.

The chain recombines TRBV19 with TRBJ2-1, with D possibly being TRBD2 (5 bases). With 0 bases removed from V and 1 base from J, the gap between germline ends came to 13 bases. The CDR3 has 17 residues. Germline CDR1 is LNHDA and CDR2 is SQIVND (reference sequence). CDR3 sequence reads: CASSIDLTGSSYNEQFF. CDR3 in DNA: TGTGCCAGTAGTATAGACTTAACGGGGTCTTCCTACAATGAGCAGTTCTTC. Looking up the rest from reference TRBV19 and TRBJ2-1 gives the full variable domain: DGGITQSPKYLFRKEGQNVTLSCEQNLNHDAMYWYRQDPGQGLRLIYYSQIVNDFQKGDIAEGYSVSREKKESFPLTVTSAQKNPTAFYLCASSIDLTGSSYNEQFFGPGTRLTVL.

This clone was observed once. The chain couples TRBV5-6 to TRBJ2-7, with D perhaps matching TRBD1 (6 bases). There are 14 residues in the CDR3. Trimming removed 4 bases at V and 1 base at J, with 12 bases between. Germline-derived CDR1 and CDR2 are SGHDT and YYEEEE. The CDR3 DNA reads as TGTGCCAGCAGCCCCGGGACAACTTCCTACGAGCAGTACTTC. Its protein product is CASSPGTTSYEQYF.

The chain is built from TRBV5-1 and TRBJ2-1, with D maybe TRBD1 (6 bases). Germline V gives CDR1 SGHRS, CDR2 YFSETQ. The CDR3 covers 15 residues. V was pared by 3 bases and J by 5 bases, with 15 bases between. The CDR3 sequence is CASSSRQATNNEQFF. DNA for the CDR3: TGCGCCAGCAGCTCGCGACAGGCGACAAACAATGAGCAGTTCTTC.

This clone was detected once. The chain is built from TRBV11-2 and TRBJ1-4; 10 bases align to TRBD1. CDR1 and CDR2 from the germline V gene are SGHAT and FQNNGV. Unmatched junction bases numbered 8, after V lost 3 bases and J lost 13 bases. This CDR3 is 14 amino acids long. CDR3 nucleotides: TGTGCCAGCAGCTTCGGGACAGGGGAAACGGGACTGTTTTTT. As protein: CASSFGTGETGLFF.

The J gene is TRBJ2-7, the V gene TRBV21-1; TRBD2, the table's D call, lacks a check against the DNA. TRBV21-1 is flagged as a pseudogene. This CDR3 region has 16 residues. CDR3 residues: CASSRPGNRPDYEQYF. In DNA form, the CDR3 reads TGTGCCAGCAGTAGGCCGGGGAACAGACCAGATTACGAGCAGTACTTC.

V usage is TRBV15 and J usage is TRBJ2-7, with 7 nucleotides matching TRBD1. The CDR3 spans 13 residues. V shed 3 bases, J shed 6 bases, and the junction held 5 bases outside the gene matches. Germline V gene sequence: CDR1 LNHNV, CDR2 YYDKDF (reference sequence). CDR3 loop: CATSSRQGGEQYF. CDR3 DNA: TGTGCCACCAGCAGCAGACAGGGTGGCGAGCAGTACTTC. The whole variable domain, filled in from reference TRBV15 and TRBJ2-7, reads DAMVIQNPRYQVTQFGKPVTLSCSQTLNHNVMYWYQQKSSQAPKLLFHYYDKDFNNEADTPDNFQSRRPNTSFCFLDIRSPGLGDTAMYLCATSSRQGGEQYFGPGTRLTVT.

V and J are TRBV9 and TRBJ1-3; unclear D gene. Germline V gene sequence: CDR1 SGDLS, CDR2 YYNGEE. This CDR3 is built from 14 residues. Trimming cost V 7 bases and J 6 bases, with 17 bases left between them. The CDR3 nucleotides are TGTGCCAGCTCCCTTGGGCTCACAGAAAACACCATATATTTT. Translated, it gives CASSLGLTENTIYF.

The chain recombines TRBV7-8 with TRBJ1-2; D is ambiguous. The CDR3 consists of 14 residues. The germline CDR1 and CDR2 sequences are SGHVS and FQNEAQ. Trimming took off 0 bases at V and 4 bases at J, with 9 bases between the two ends. The CDR3 coding sequence is TGTGCCAGCAGCTTAGCAGAACACCTCTATGGCTACACCTTC. It specifies CASSLAEHLYGYTF.

J is TRBJ1-5 and V is TRBV15; D ambiguous. The germline V gene encodes CDR1 LNHNV and CDR2 YYDKDF (reference sequence). V dropped 1 base and J dropped 2 bases, with 12 bases sitting between them. CDR3 length equals 16 residues. The CDR3 sequence: CATSRGGNRGNQPQHF. CDR3 nucleotides: TGTGCCACCAGCAGAGGAGGGAATAGGGGCAATCAGCCCCAGCATTTT.

J is TRBJ2-7 and V is TRBV6-5; D gene unclear. This CDR3 spans 13 amino acids. The V and J ends lost 8 bases and 0 bases respectively, with 11 bases between them. Germline CDR1 reads MNHEY; CDR2 reads SVGAGI. CDR3 sequence (DNA): TGTGCCAGCGGAATACCGGGCTCCTACGAGCAGTACTTC. Translating gives CASGIPGSYEQYF.

The genes are TRBV5-1 and TRBJ2-1; TRBD2 agrees at 9 bases. The junction had 15 bases not matched to a gene; V was cut back by 4 bases and J by 4 bases. CDR3 size: 18 residues. The germline V gene encodes CDR1 SGHRS and CDR2 YFSETQ. CDR3 sequence (DNA): TGCGCCAGCAGCCTCAAAGGCCCGTTAGCGGGGGTATACAATGAGCAGTTCTTC. Residues: CASSLKGPLAGVYNEQFF.

The V and J genes are TRBV13 and TRBJ2-7; weak D call: TRBD2 (5 bases). The germline V and J ends were trimmed by 6 bases and 4 bases, with 28 bases remaining between them. This CDR3 spans 18 amino acids. The germline CDR1 and CDR2 sequences are PRHDT and FYEKMQ (reference sequence). The CDR3 protein is CASSLLDRGYAKYYEQYF. The DNA for the CDR3 is TGTGCCAGCAGTTTACTAGACCGTGGTTATGCTAAATATTACGAGCAGTACTTC.

The chain couples TRBV7-9 to TRBJ2-7; 7 nucleotides line up with TRBD2. V dropped 5 bases and J dropped 2; count of bases not matched to a gene: 3. The CDR3 runs 13 residues. Germline CDR1 reads SEHNR; CDR2 reads FQNEAQ (reference sequence). The CDR3 nucleotides are TGTGCCAGCAGCCGGGGACTAACCTACGAGCAGTACTTC. Its protein product is CASSRGLTYEQYF.

The V and J genes are TRBV6-1 and TRBJ1-5; D may be TRBD1 (6 bases). The V end lost 5 bases, the J end lost 0 bases, and 8 bases lay between the germline ends. This CDR3 comprises 14 residues. The germline V gene has CDR1 MNHNS and CDR2 SASEGT. The DNA of the CDR3 is TGTGCCAGCAGTTGGGGACATAGCAATCAGCCCCAGCATTTT. Translation: CASSWGHSNQPQHF.